Following are 18 T cell receptor beta chains from one sample sequenced in a study of OX40 agonist ivuxolimab in advanced cancers. Method: immunoSEQ multiplex PCR; TCRdb's copy keeps in-frame clones and lacks some. The repertoire holds about 80,000 clones, 84% seen once, with approximately 25% in the top ten. Here the sequenced sample was CD4+ or CD8+ T cells sorted from blood, taken in a trial of the OX40 agonist ivuxolimab. These receptors came from an adult with an advanced solid tumor such as melanoma, head and neck, liver or kidney cancer.

The chain couples TRBV29-1 to TRBJ1-1, with a possible D match to TRBD1 (6 bases). The CDR3 length is 15 residues. The germline gives CDR1 SQVTM, CDR2 ANQGSEA. V was trimmed by 3 bases and J by 4 bases, leaving 18 bases between them. As DNA, the CDR3 is TGCAGCGTTGATAGGGGGGCAGGGGCGGGCACTGAAGCTTTCTTT. It translates to CSVDRGAGAGTEAFF.

The chain has TRBV19 and TRBJ1-4; D ambiguous. This CDR3 has 15 amino acids. Germline CDR1 is LNHDA and CDR2 is SQIVND (reference sequence). The ends were cut back, 7 bases at V and 0 bases at J, with 12 bases in the middle. The DNA for the CDR3 is TGTGCCAGTACAGAGGTCCTTACAACTAATGAAAAACTGTTTTTT. Translation: CASTEVLTTNEKLFF.

The chain combines TRBV4-3 with TRBJ1-2; 9 positions match TRBD1. Trimming at V came to 0 bases and at J to 2 bases, leaving 1 base not matched to a gene. CDR1 LGHNA and CDR2 YSLEER come from the germline V gene. CDR3 length: 15 residues. This CDR3 is CASSQDGTGNYGYTF. The CDR3 DNA sequence: TGCGCCAGCAGCCAAGATGGGACAGGGAACTATGGCTACACCTTC.

The chain is built from TRBV7-8 and TRBJ2-7, with 7 bases fitting TRBD2. The V gene end was trimmed by 0 bases and the J gene end by 5 bases; junction bases not matched to a gene: 7. CDR1 and CDR2 (germline): SGHVS, FQNEAQ. This CDR3 region has 15 residues. DNA for the CDR3: TGTGCCAGCAGCTTAGCGGGAGGGGCCCCCAACGAGCAGTACTTC. Translated, it gives CASSLAGGAPNEQYF.

The chain recombines TRBV30 with TRBJ2-5, with D perhaps TRBD1 or TRBD2 (7 bases each). Trimming took 0 bases from V and 11 from J, leaving 22 bases between them. The CDR3 spans 15 residues. The germline CDR1 and CDR2 sequences are GTSNPN and SVGIG (reference sequence). As DNA, the CDR3 is TGTGCCTGGAGTGTAGGATCCTCAGGGGGGAGGGAGCAGTACTTC. As protein: CAWSVGSSGGREQYF.

The V and J genes are TRBV7-2 and TRBJ1-3; tentative D call: TRBD1 (6 bases). This CDR3 is 15 amino acids long. From germline, CDR1 is SGHTA and CDR2 FQGNSA. Trimming removed 6 bases at V and 0 bases at J, with 12 bases between. The DNA for the CDR3 is TGTGCCAGCAGGAAGGACAGCGTCTCTGGAAACACCATATATTTT. This translates into CASRKDSVSGNTIYF.

The chain is built from TRBV9 and TRBJ1-6; D perhaps matches TRBD1 (5 bases). Germline CDR1 SGDLS, CDR2 YYNGEE. This CDR3 is 16 amino acids long. Trimming took 4 bases from V and 7 from J, leaving 18 bases between them. DNA of the CDR3: TGTGCCAGCAGCACCTCCCGGGGGATAGGGAATTCACCCCTCCACTTT. Translating gives CASSTSRGIGNSPLHF. The full variable domain, in which reference TRBV9 and TRBJ1-6 provide the parts outside the CDR3, is DSGVTQTPKHLITATGQRVTLRCSPRSGDLSVYWYQQSLDQGLQFLIQYYNGEERAKGNILERFSAQQFPDLHSELNLSSLELGDSALYFCASSTSRGIGNSPLHFGNGTRLTVT.

This clone was observed a single time. The identical CDR3 is also encoded by other nucleotide sequences in the sample. Here the CDR3 reads CSVDSQNTEAFF. The CDR3 region has the DNA TGCAGCGTTGACTCACAGAACACTGAAGCTTTCTTT. J is TRBJ1-1 and V is TRBV29-1; D is undetermined. Between the trimmed V and J ends, which lost 3 bases and 1 base, there was a span of 6 bases. The germline V gene encodes CDR1 SQVTM and CDR2 ANQGSEA. This CDR3 has 12 amino acids.

The chain carries TRBV9 and TRBJ2-2; TRBD2 matches 7 bases. In germline, CDR1 is SGDLS, CDR2 YYNGEE. Losses at the gene ends were 2 bases for V and 2 bases for J; bases not matched to a gene: 3. The CDR3 is made up of 15 amino acids. The CDR3, as DNA: TGTGCCAGCAGCGTCAGCGGGATAAACACCGGGGAGCTGTTTTTT. It encodes CASSVSGINTGELFF.

The rearrangement links TRBV29-1 to TRBJ2-7, with D tentatively TRBD2 (5 bases). The CDR3 is 11 amino acids. Trimming left V 6 bases short and J 3 bases short, with 9 bases between. Germline assignment: CDR1 SQVTM and CDR2 ANQGSEA. In DNA, the CDR3 is TGCAGCGTCTTCACTAGCTACGAGCAGTACTTC. The encoded protein is CSVFTSYEQYF.

The J gene is TRBJ1-3, the V gene TRBV7-9; maybe TRBD1 (6 bases). Germline lookup yields CDR1 SEHNR and CDR2 FQNEAQ (reference sequence). V shed 5 bases and J shed 2 bases, with 19 bases lying between them. The CDR3 loop spans 17 amino acids. This CDR3 reads CASSLLGGGLAGNTIYF. DNA of the CDR3: TGTGCCAGCAGCCTCCTAGGTGGGGGGCTGGCTGGAAACACCATATATTTT.

This clone came up a few times. The chain combines TRBV27 with TRBJ2-7, with D hard to call. Trimming pared 3 bases from V and 0 bases from J, leaving 0 bases between. In germline, CDR1 is MNHEY, CDR2 SMNVEV (reference sequence). CDR3 length: 11 amino acids. DNA of the CDR3: TGTGCCAGCAGTTTCTCCTACGAGCAGTACTTC. This encodes CASSFSYEQYF.

The chain couples TRBV5-1 to TRBJ2-1; 10 nucleotides align to TRBD2. With 2 bases clipped from V and 6 bases from J, the junction kept 5 bases outside the gene matches. CDR1 and CDR2 from the germline V gene are SGHRS and YFSETQ. The CDR3 consists of 15 residues. The CDR3 DNA reads TGCGCCAGCAGCTTCGTAACTAGCGGGGCCAATGAGCAGTTCTTC. This translates into CASSFVTSGANEQFF. Full variable domain (rest looked up from reference TRBV5-1 and TRBJ2-1): KAGVTQTPRYLIKTRGQQVTLSCSPISGHRSVSWYQQTPGQGLQFLFEYFSETQRNKGNFPGRFSGRQFSNSRSEMNVSTLELGDSALYLCASSFVTSGANEQFFGPGTRLTVL.

The genes are TRBV6-6 and TRBJ2-1, with D unresolved. The V end was cut by 2 bases, the J end by 5 bases, with 13 bases between. The CDR3 is 15 residues long. Germline CDR1 is MNHNY and CDR2 is SVGAGI (reference sequence). CDR3 protein: CASSYDRHGNNEQFF. In DNA, the CDR3 is TGTGCCAGCAGTTACGACCGGCACGGAAACAATGAGCAGTTCTTC.

This clone was recorded only once. The V gene is TRBV27, the J gene TRBJ1-2; D perhaps matches TRBD1 (6 bases). Germline CDR1 reads MNHEY; CDR2 reads SMNVEV (reference sequence). The V end lost 5 bases, the J end lost 2 bases, and 9 bases lay between the germline ends. The CDR3 has 13 amino acids. The CDR3 here is CASSPQGNYGYTF. The CDR3 DNA reads as TGTGCCAGCAGTCCTCAGGGGAACTATGGCTACACCTTC.

The V and J genes are TRBV7-6 and TRBJ2-7; no clear D gene. Per the germline V gene, CDR1 is SGHVS and CDR2 is FNYEAQ. The CDR3 is 12 amino acids. Trimming removed 5 bases at V and 4 bases at J, with 9 bases between. The CDR3 spells CASSLTGYEQYF. The CDR3 DNA is TGTGCCAGCAGCCTCACCGGGTACGAGCAGTACTTC.

The chain carries TRBV7-9 and TRBJ1-1; D is unclear. Germline assignment: CDR1 SEHNR and CDR2 FQNEAQ (reference sequence). V dropped 5 bases and J dropped 3 bases, with 16 bases sitting between them. The CDR3 totals 15 residues. The CDR3 loop reads CASSLNQPRDTEAFF. In DNA form, the CDR3 reads TGTGCCAGCAGCCTAAACCAGCCAAGGGACACTGAAGCTTTCTTT.

This sequence joins TRBV4-3 and TRBJ1-3; a weak D match, TRBD1 (6 bases). From germline, CDR1 is LGHNA and CDR2 YSLEER. The CDR3 is 19 residues long. The V and J ends lost 2 bases and 0 bases respectively, with 20 bases between them. CDR3: CASSQWVPRGDNSGNTIYF. The CDR3 DNA is TGCGCCAGCAGCCAATGGGTCCCGCGTGGGGACAACTCTGGAAACACCATATATTTT.